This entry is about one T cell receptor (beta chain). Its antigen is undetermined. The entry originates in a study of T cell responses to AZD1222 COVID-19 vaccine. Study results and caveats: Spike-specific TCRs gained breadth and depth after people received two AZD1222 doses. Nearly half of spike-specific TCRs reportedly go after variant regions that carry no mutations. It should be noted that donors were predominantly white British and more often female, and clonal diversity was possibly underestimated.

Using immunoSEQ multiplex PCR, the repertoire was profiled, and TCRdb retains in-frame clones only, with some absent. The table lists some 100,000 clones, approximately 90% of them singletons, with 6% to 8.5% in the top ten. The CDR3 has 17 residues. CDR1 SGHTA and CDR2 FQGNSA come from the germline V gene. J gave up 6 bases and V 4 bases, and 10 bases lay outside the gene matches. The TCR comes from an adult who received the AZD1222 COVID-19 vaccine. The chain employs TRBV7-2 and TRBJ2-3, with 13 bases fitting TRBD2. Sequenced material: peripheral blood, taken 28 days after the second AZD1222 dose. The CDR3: CASSSRTSGSYIDTQYF. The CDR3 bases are TGTGCCAGCAGCTCTCGGACTAGCGGGAGTTATATCGATACGCAGTATTTT.